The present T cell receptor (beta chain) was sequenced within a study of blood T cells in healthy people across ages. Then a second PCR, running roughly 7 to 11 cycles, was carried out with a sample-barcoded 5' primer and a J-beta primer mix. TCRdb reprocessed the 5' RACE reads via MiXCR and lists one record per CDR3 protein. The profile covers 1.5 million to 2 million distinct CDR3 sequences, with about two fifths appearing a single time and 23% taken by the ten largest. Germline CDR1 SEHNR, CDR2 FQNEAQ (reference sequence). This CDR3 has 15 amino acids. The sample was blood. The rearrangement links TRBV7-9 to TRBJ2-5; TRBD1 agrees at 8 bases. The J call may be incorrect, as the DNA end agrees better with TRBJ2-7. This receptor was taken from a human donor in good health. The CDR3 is CASSANLGQGDEQYF. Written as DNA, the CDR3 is TGTGCCAGCAGCGCCAACCTCGGACAGGGCGACGAGCAGTACTTC.